The TCR beta chain described here comes from a study of PD-1 blockade in classical Hodgkin lymphoma. This clone was observed a single time. Its antigen is not identified. Repertoires were generated with immunoSEQ multiplex PCR, while TCRdb's copy carries only in-frame clones and drops some. Here the sample spans more than 20,000 clones, around 69% being singletons. This CDR3 has 13 amino acids. Germline V gene sequence: CDR1 SGDLS, CDR2 YYNGEE. Trimming cost V 1 base and J 4 bases, with 5 bases left between them. Study results and limitations: With CD4+ cells, TCR diversity rose significantly by C4D1, but not with CD8+ cells. Diversity similar to that of newly diagnosed patients was seen at baseline in complete responders.

The patients all showed relapse after autologous stem cell transplantation, while their brentuximab vedotin exposure varied. This sequence originates from a human donor with classical Hodgkin lymphoma. The sample in question was peripheral blood mononuclear cells (PBMCs), obtained before the second cycle of nivolumab. J is TRBJ2-2 and V is TRBV9, with D tentatively TRBD1 (5 bases). CDR3 protein: CASSVRGTGELFF. CDR3 nucleotides: TGTGCCAGCAGCGTAAGGGGCACCGGGGAGCTGTTTTTT. Complete variable domain (other parts from reference TRBV9 and TRBJ2-2): DSGVTQTPKHLITATGQRVTLRCSPRSGDLSVYWYQQSLDQGLQFLIQYYNGEERAKGNILERFSAQQFPDLHSELNLSSLELGDSALYFCASSVRGTGELFFGEGSRLTVL.